The present entry profiles one T cell receptor (beta chain) with its context. What it binds is unknown. These data originate in a study of CXCR3-negative and CXCR3-positive naive CD8 T cells. Every individual CD8+ T cell subset underwent sorting in triplicate at approximately 310,000 cells apiece. CDR1 is MRHNA, CDR2 SNTAGT, per germline. This CDR3 has 15 residues. General study results and limits: Similarly elevated diversity marked both naive subsets, with memory CD8+ cells showing far lower diversity. TCR strength was inferred from TRB CDR3 properties, while surface CD5 was comparable between naive subsets. The majority of assays used fresh PBMCs, and CXCR3 expression partially decreased after cryopreservation.

UMI-tagged TRB cDNA libraries were built via 5' RACE. Reanalyzing the 5' RACE reads, TCRdb keeps one entry per CDR3 protein, without DNA. The table lists roughly 50,000 distinct CDR3 sequences. The chain carries TRBV6-4 and TRBJ2-1; TCRdb calls TRBD2, which cannot be checked without DNA. This sequence was found in a human donor in good health. Some clones in this sample may be carry-over from other donors' samples. Sample: memory CD8+ T cells from blood. CDR3 in amino acids: CASSEASGRGGEQFF.